The present TCR beta chain was sequenced within a study of blood T cells in healthy people across ages. A J-beta primer mix and a sample-barcoded 5' primer were used in a second PCR of roughly 7 to 12 cycles. One entry per CDR3 protein, called by TCRdb with MiXCR from the 5' RACE reads. This table has about 720,000 distinct CDR3 sequences, 25% appearing once. The extraction recovered at least 5.5 micrograms of total RNA per sample. Trimming took off 9 bases at V and 6 bases at J, with 17 bases between the two ends. This CDR3 spans 14 amino acids. Germline CDR1 and CDR2: MDHEN and SYDVKM. The same sample was also studied in work on T cells of mothers and their children. From that paper: Inherited differences only slightly affect thymic shaping of TCR recombination output.

This receptor was obtained from a boy between 5 and 17 years old in good health. This rearrangement joins TRBV28 to TRBJ1-4; D is ambiguous. The sample taken for sequencing was blood. The CDR3 reads CASRGVSPYEKLFF. For the CDR3, the DNA is TGTGCCAGTCGCGGAGTGTCCCCGTATGAAAAACTGTTTTTT.